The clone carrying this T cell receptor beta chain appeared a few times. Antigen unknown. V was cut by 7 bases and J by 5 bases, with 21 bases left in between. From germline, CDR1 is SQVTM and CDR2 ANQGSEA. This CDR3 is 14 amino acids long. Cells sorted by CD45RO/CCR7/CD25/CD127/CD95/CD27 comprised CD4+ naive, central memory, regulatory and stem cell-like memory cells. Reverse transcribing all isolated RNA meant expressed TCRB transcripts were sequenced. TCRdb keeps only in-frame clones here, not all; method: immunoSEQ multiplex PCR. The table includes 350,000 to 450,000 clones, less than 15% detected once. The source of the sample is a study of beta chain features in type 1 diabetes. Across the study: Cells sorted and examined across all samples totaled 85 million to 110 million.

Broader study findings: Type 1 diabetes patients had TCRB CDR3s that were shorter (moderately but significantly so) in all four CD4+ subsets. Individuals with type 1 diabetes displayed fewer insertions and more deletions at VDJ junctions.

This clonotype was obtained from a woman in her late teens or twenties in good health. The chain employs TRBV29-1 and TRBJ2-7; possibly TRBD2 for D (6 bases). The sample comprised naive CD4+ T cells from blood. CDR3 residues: CSAPGQGGDDEQYF. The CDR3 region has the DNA TGCAGCGCCCCGGGGCAGGGAGGCGACGACGAGCAGTACTTC.